This record looks at one T cell receptor (beta chain) sequence and its context. TCRdb called the RT-PCR reads again in MiXCR, with one record for every CDR3 protein. The sample lists about 700,000 distinct CDR3 sequences, 13% to 15% occurring once. The source of this sequence is a female donor in good health, serving as a healthy control. The source material was memory CD4+ T cells from blood.

In nucleotides, the CDR3 is TGTGCCAGCAGTCCCTCACTGGCGGGGGTGGCCTACGAGCAGTACTTC. It codes for CASSPSLAGVAYEQYF. This chain uses TRBV6-5 with TRBJ2-7, with TRBD2 identical over 7 bases. Germline V gene sequence: CDR1 MNHEY, CDR2 SVGAGI. Germline trimming cut 5 bases from V and 2 bases from J; bases unmatched to any gene: 12. This CDR3 spans 16 amino acids.